The clone carrying this TCR beta chain was detected only a few times. Its antigen is not known. The CDR3 has 14 residues. Germline V gene sequence: CDR1 LGHNA, CDR2 YNFKEQ. The V end lost 1 base, the J end lost 8 bases, and 15 bases lay between the germline ends. The data were obtained in a study of blood T cells in healthy people across ages. The authors extracted at least 5 micrograms of total RNA per sample. Using a J-beta primer mix together with a sample-barcoded 5' primer, a second PCR was run for roughly 6 to 11 cycles. TCRdb re-called the 5' RACE reads with MiXCR, one entry per CDR3 protein. The sample holds more than 1,000,000 distinct CDR3 sequences, 20% to 25% seen once. Study-level points and caveats: In long-lived donors, naive CD4+ cell counts and diversity exceeded those of aged donors.

The data also belong to a second study, concerning T cells of mothers and their children. That work states: The effect of thymic selection on TCR recombination output is similar between related and unrelated pairs.

The TCR was taken from a girl aged 2-9 years in good health. The chain combines TRBV4-2 with TRBJ2-7; D not resolved. Sequencing was carried out using blood. The CDR3 bases are TGTGCCAGCAGCCAAGTGGGCGGAGAGACCCAGCAGTACTTC. Translated, it gives CASSQVGGETQQYF.